The entry below describes one T cell receptor (beta chain). Ligated cDNA underwent four rounds of PCR with nested alpha and beta constant region primers and SP2. A single record per CDR3 protein comes from TCRdb applying MiXCR to the UMI-ligation and nested PCR reads. The sample carries 25,000 to 30,000 distinct CDR3 sequences, 5% to 5.5% recorded once. The data originate from a study of naive and memory T cell subsets. The library had UMIs added by 3' ligation of an oligonucleotide to TCR cDNA. The receptor comes from an adult in good health. Material for sequencing was blood.

The CDR3 here is CASSLARGSYEQYF. The CDR3 region has the DNA TGTGCCAGCAGCTTGGCCAGGGGCTCCTACGAGCAGTACTTC. The chain couples TRBV5-4 to TRBJ2-7; the D gene is possibly TRBD1 (6 bases). This CDR3 has 14 amino acids. Germline V gives CDR1 SGHNT, CDR2 YYREEE (reference sequence). Trimming removed 0 bases from V and 0 bases from J, with 7 bases in between.